This T cell receptor (beta chain) emerged from a study of blood T cell repertoires in COVID-19 (dated by TCRdb to 2020 to 2022). About the investigation overall: The collaborator samples originated in the United States, Italy and Spain and spanned the acute and convalescent phases of COVID-19. The prospective study material was composed of cDNA or gDNA derived from T cells, B-cell-depleted T cells, or PBMCs. Deeply sampled blood TCRbeta repertoires from subjects exposed to, actively infected with, or recovered from COVID-19 were included in the dataset. The repertoires were released in a freely available public database meant as a resource for research on the immune response to SARS-CoV-2. The samples were drawn from two sources: the first 160 participants of the ongoing ImmuneRACE study, and some 1,300 subjects contributed by 6 global collaborators. Nearly every sample came with metadata listing a de-identified subject ID, COVID-19 status, age in years and sex. Where HLA class I and class II types were available, the types were taken from metadata supplied by the sample provider, not from assay-based typing. The investigation overall reported the following: Clinical and demographic metadata were provided uncurated, with the amount varying by source and participant.

Remarks on this clone: No cognate antigen has been identified for it. No base qualities exist here, and no much larger clone lies one base off it.

The immunoSEQ Assay, a bias-controlled multiplex PCR, was used to amplify TCRbeta CDR3 regions from genomic DNA. The authors' pipeline ran thus. Nucleated cell counts per sample were estimated from amplification of reference gene primers within the assay. Sequence reads were collapsed and filtered to measure the absolute abundance of every unique TCRbeta CDR3 rearrangement. For each sample, productive Simpson clonality was calculated by taking the square root of Simpson's diversity index across productive rearrangements. Drawn from immuneACCESS, this table holds only the in-frame rearrangements with V and J called that TCRdb kept. Clones are partly lost; checked studies trace under half to an unresolved V gene and leave the rest unexplained. For V, J and clone size, that table is used; D and trimming come from the DNA. The sample yields 200,000 or so clones; about 88% were counted once. 2.1% of the sample comes from the top ten.

Whole blood was collected in K2EDTA tubes by collaborating institutions according to the institutions' own protocols. For TCRbeta analysis, collaborators shipped samples in one of three forms: frozen whole blood, isolated PBMCs, or DNA extracted from either of those sample types. The material sequenced was peripheral blood. The TCR sequence derives from a man in his 70s with active or convalescent COVID-19.

The DNA sequence follows: TGCGCCAGCAGCCAGAAAGGGGTGAGTGATGGCTACACCTTC. It is translated as CASSQKGVSDGYTF. The chain is assembled from TRBV4-3 and TRBJ1-2, with TRBD1 tentatively as D gene (5 bases match). The germline V gene encodes CDR1 LGHNA and CDR2 YSLEER. Trimming removed 3 bases from V and 6 bases from J, leaving 14 bases between the germline ends. The CDR3, cysteine through phenylalanine, is 14 amino acids long. Only CDR3 DNA is held: 42 bases, read in frame from base 1.